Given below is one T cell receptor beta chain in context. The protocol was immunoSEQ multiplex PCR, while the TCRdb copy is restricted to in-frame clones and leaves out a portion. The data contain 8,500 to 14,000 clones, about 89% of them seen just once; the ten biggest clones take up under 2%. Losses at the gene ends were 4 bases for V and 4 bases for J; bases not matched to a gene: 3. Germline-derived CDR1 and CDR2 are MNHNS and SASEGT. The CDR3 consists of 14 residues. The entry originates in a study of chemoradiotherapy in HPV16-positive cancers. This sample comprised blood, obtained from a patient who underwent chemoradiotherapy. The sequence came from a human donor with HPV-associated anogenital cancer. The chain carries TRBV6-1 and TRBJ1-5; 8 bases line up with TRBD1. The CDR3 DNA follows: TGTGCCAGCAGTGGAGGACAGGGAAATCAGCCCCAGCATTTT. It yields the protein CASSGGQGNQPQHF.